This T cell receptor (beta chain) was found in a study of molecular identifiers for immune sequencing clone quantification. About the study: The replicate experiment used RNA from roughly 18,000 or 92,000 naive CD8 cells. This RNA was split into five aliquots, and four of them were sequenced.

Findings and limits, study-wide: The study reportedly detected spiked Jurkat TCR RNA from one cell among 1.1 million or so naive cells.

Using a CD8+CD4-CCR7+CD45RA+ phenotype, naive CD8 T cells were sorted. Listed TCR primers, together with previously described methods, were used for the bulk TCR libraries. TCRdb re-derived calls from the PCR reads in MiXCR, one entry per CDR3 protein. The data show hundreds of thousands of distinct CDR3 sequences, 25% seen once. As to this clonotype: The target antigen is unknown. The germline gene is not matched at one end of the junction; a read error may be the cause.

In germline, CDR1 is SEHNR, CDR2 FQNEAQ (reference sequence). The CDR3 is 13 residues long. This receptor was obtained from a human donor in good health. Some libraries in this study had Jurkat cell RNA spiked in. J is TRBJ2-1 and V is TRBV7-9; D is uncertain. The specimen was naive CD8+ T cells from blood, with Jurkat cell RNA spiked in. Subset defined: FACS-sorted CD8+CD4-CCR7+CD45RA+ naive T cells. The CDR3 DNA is TGTGCCAGCGGCTTATTTTTAGCCTATGAGCAGTTCTTC. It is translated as CASGLFLAYEQFF.